This record covers a single T cell receptor (beta chain). The junction shows a germline mismatch at one end, possibly a read error. Measured with immunoSEQ multiplex PCR; TCRdb has only the in-frame clones, and not every one. This sample has 300,000 to 350,000 clones, with around 92% found just once. The participants were between roughly 18 and 100 years old and came from about two dozen US areas. The sample belongs to a study of blood T cell repertoires in COVID-19. The CDR3 is made up of 15 amino acids. Germline CDR1 and CDR2: SEHNR and FQNEAQ (reference sequence). Sequenced sample: PBMCs or T cells enriched from blood (not recorded which). The TCR originated in a woman in her thirties who had recovered from COVID-19. This sequence joins TRBV7-9 and TRBJ1-3, with D maybe TRBD1 (6 bases). The DNA for the CDR3 is TGTGCCAGCAGCTTAGGGACAGCTACTGGAAGCACCATATATTTT. The encoded protein is CASSLGTATGSTIYF.